The 21 T cell receptor beta chains below all came from one sample that was sequenced in a study of blood T cell repertoires in COVID-19. Generated by immunoSEQ multiplex PCR, the TCRdb table keeps only in-frame clones and is missing some. The repertoire has 500,000 or so clones, roughly 90% of them found once; the top ten carry around 0.7%. The sample taken for sequencing was PBMCs or T cells enriched from blood (not recorded which). Receptors originate from a woman in her late teens or twenties who had recovered from COVID-19.

In its sample, this clone was seen once. The V gene is TRBV28, the J gene TRBJ1-5, with no clear D. Looked up from germline, CDR1 is MDHEN and CDR2 is SYDVKM. This CDR3 comprises 13 residues. Trimming removed 2 bases at V and 6 bases at J, with 8 bases between. The CDR3 coding sequence is TGTGCCAGCAGTTTAGGCTTTACTCAGCCCCAGCATTTT. Its translation: CASSLGFTQPQHF. The full variable domain, its missing parts supplied by reference TRBV28 and TRBJ1-5, is DVKVTQSSRYLVKRTGEKVFLECVQDMDHENMFWYRQDPGLGLRLIYFSYDVKMKEKGDIPEGYSVSREKKERFSLILESASTNQTSMYLCASSLGFTQPQHFGDGTRLSIL.

This chain uses TRBV4-2 with TRBJ2-1; a possible D gene is TRBD2 (6 bases). The germline CDR1 and CDR2 sequences are LGHNA and YNFKEQ. This CDR3 is 17 amino acids long. Trimming shortened V by 0 bases and J by 0 bases, and 12 bases separated the two germline ends. CDR3 sequence: CASSQEPAGLSYNEQFF. Written as DNA, the CDR3 is TGTGCCAGCAGCCAAGAACCGGCGGGACTCTCCTACAATGAGCAGTTCTTC.

This clone was seen only once. This chain links TRBV20-1 with TRBJ1-1, with TRBD1 identical over 9 bases. Trimming at V came to 3 bases and at J to 1 base, leaving 12 bases not matched to a gene. The germline gives CDR1 DFQATT, CDR2 SNEGSKA (reference sequence). The CDR3 length is 17 residues. CDR3 nucleotide sequence: TGCAGTGCTAGTGCCCAACAGGGGGCGTATGGGAACACTGAAGCTTTCTTT. As protein: CSASAQQGAYGNTEAFF.

This clone has a single count. V is TRBV4-2 and J is TRBJ2-4, with TRBD2 as a possible D gene (6 bases). Trimming pared 1 base from V and 0 bases from J, leaving 19 bases between. Germline CDR1 and CDR2: LGHNA and YNFKEQ. The CDR3 consists of 19 residues. CDR3 bases: TGTGCCAGCAGCCAAGGTCGGGACTCCGTGGGCTTAGCCAAAAACATTCAGTACTTC. This encodes CASSQGRDSVGLAKNIQYF.

The chain recombines TRBV11-3 with TRBJ2-3; TRBD1 aligns across 7 bases. Trimming cost V 5 bases and J 3 bases; bases outside gene matches: 2. The CDR3 has 13 amino acids. The germline V gene encodes CDR1 SGHNT and CDR2 YENEEA. CDR3 nucleotides: TGTGCCAGCAGCCAGACAGGGACAGATACGCAGTATTTT. Amino acid sequence: CASSQTGTDTQYF. Full variable domain (remainder filled in from reference TRBV11-3 and TRBJ2-3): EAGVVQSPRYKIIEKKQPVAFWCNPISGHNTLYWYLQNLGQGPELLIRYENEEAVDDSQLPKDRFSAERLKGVDSTLKIQPAELGDSAVYLCASSQTGTDTQYFGPGTRLTVL.

The chain uses TRBV18 and TRBJ1-4, with a possible D match to TRBD1 (6 bases). Per the germline V gene, CDR1 is KGHSH and CDR2 is LQKENI. This CDR3 region has 15 residues. Trimming stripped 2 bases from V and 5 bases from J, with 12 bases between. The CDR3 spells CASSPNTGINEKLFF. CDR3 DNA sequence: TGTGCCAGCTCACCAAATACAGGGATAAATGAAAAACTGTTTTTT.

The chain uses TRBV7-2 and TRBJ1-5; the match to TRBD1 covers 8 bases. Germline lookup yields CDR1 SGHTA and CDR2 FQGNSA. The CDR3 runs 15 residues. With 1 base clipped from V and 6 bases from J, the junction kept 5 bases outside the gene matches. The DNA of the CDR3 is TGTGCCAGCAGCTTAGACCGACAGGGGCGTCAGCCCCAGCATTTT. Residues: CASSLDRQGRQPQHF.

V usage is TRBV12-3 or TRBV12-4 and J usage is TRBJ1-4, with 7 bases identical to TRBD1. This CDR3 comprises 13 residues. V shed 2 bases and J 8 bases; nucleotides not matched to a gene: 2. The CDR3: CASSLTQGEKLFF. The CDR3 DNA reads as TGTGCCAGCAGTTTAACACAGGGGGAAAAACTGTTTTTT.

The chain employs TRBV6-1 and TRBJ1-2; possibly TRBD1 for D (5 bases). Germline-derived CDR1 and CDR2 are MNHNS and SASEGT. V gave up 2 bases and J gave up 7 bases, with 11 bases separating them. The length of the CDR3 is 13 residues. This chain's CDR3 is CASSESTGGGYTF. The CDR3 DNA sequence: TGTGCCAGCAGTGAATCTACGGGGGGTGGCTACACCTTC.

The chain carries TRBV12-3 or TRBV12-4 and TRBJ2-7; TRBD1 is a possible D gene (6 bases). The CDR3 runs to 13 residues. Trimming cost V 7 bases and J 6 bases, with 16 bases left between them. For the CDR3, the DNA is TGTGCCAGCAACCCCAGGGGTAGGGGCGAGCAGTACTTC. Protein: CASNPRGRGEQYF.

As concerns this clone: Other DNA sequences in this specimen translate into the identical CDR3. The chain employs TRBV28 and TRBJ1-4; TRBD1 aligns across 8 bases. Germline trimming cut 5 bases from V and 0 bases from J; bases unmatched to any gene: 2. Germline lookup yields CDR1 MDHEN and CDR2 SYDVKM. The CDR3 length is 15 residues. The CDR3: CASSDRGATNEKLFF. The CDR3 DNA is TGTGCCAGCAGTGACAGGGGTGCAACTAATGAAAAACTGTTTTTT.

The gene calls are TRBV27 and TRBJ2-4; D might be TRBD2 (6 bases). The V and J ends lost 5 bases and 9 bases respectively, with 17 bases between them. Per germline, CDR1 MNHEY and CDR2 SMNVEV (reference sequence). The CDR3 runs to 14 residues. The CDR3 sequence is CASSTRAGRGIQYF. The DNA for the CDR3 is TGTGCCAGCAGTACACGGGCCGGGAGAGGCATTCAGTACTTC.

The J gene is TRBJ1-1, the V gene TRBV18, with D maybe TRBD1 (5 bases). V lost 1 base and J 2 bases, leaving 8 bases between the germline ends. The CDR3 runs 14 residues. In germline, CDR1 is KGHSH, CDR2 LQKENI. In DNA, the CDR3 is TGTGCCAGCTCACCACGACAGCCTAACACTGAAGCTTTCTTT. Amino acid sequence: CASSPRQPNTEAFF.

J is TRBJ1-3 and V is TRBV25-1, with a tentative D call TRBD1 (6 bases). Germline CDR1 is MGHDK and CDR2 is SYGVNS. This CDR3 region has 15 residues. V was trimmed by 3 bases and J by 4 bases, leaving 13 bases between them. The CDR3 spells CASSDPRQGGNTIYF. In DNA, the CDR3 is TGTGCCAGCAGTGACCCTCGTCAGGGGGGAAACACCATATATTTT.

V usage is TRBV6-5 and J usage is TRBJ1-2; 7 nucleotides align to TRBD1. The ends lost 8 bases at V and 2 bases at J; junction bases unmatched: 8. CDR1 and CDR2 from the germline V gene are MNHEY and SVGAGI. The CDR3 length is 14 residues. CDR3 protein: CASRYSGQNYGYTF. Here the CDR3 DNA reads TGTGCCAGCCGATACTCGGGACAGAACTATGGCTACACCTTC.

The V call is TRBV19, the J call TRBJ1-1, with D tentatively TRBD1 (6 bases). The CDR3 has 13 residues. The ends were cut back, 4 bases at V and 3 bases at J, with 9 bases in the middle. The germline V gene has CDR1 LNHDA and CDR2 SQIVND (reference sequence). The CDR3 DNA is TGTGCCAGTAGTAACAGGGATGACACTGAAGCTTTCTTT. Encoded protein: CASSNRDDTEAFF.

A few counts support this clone. The V gene is TRBV5-6, the J gene TRBJ2-7, with D possibly TRBD2 on 6 matching bases. Germline V CDR1 and CDR2: SGHDT, YYEEEE. V lost 4 bases, J lost 5 bases, and 19 bases lay in between. The CDR3 is 15 amino acids. CDR3 DNA: TGTGCCAGCAGCCTCTTCCAGACTAGTTTCAACGAGCAGTACTTC. Encoded protein: CASSLFQTSFNEQYF.

The chain employs TRBV18 and TRBJ1-1; no clear D gene. This CDR3 comprises 13 residues. Germline-derived CDR1 and CDR2 are KGHSH and LQKENI. Trimming cost V 3 bases and J 0 bases, with 5 bases left between them. Written as DNA, the CDR3 is TGTGCCAGCTCACCGTCAATGAACACTGAAGCTTTCTTT. The encoded protein is CASSPSMNTEAFF.

This chain's CDR3 is CASSSRRGFHGYTF. CDR3 DNA: TGCGCCAGCAGTTCACGCAGGGGATTCCATGGCTACACCTTC. The chain joins TRBV5-1 to TRBJ1-2; possible D gene TRBD1, 6 bases. The germline V gene encodes CDR1 SGHRS and CDR2 YFSETQ. The ends were cut back, 5 bases at V and 6 bases at J, with 17 bases in the middle. This CDR3 is 14 amino acids long.

This chain uses TRBV7-2 with TRBJ2-3; no clear D gene. The ends were cut back, 2 bases at V and 2 bases at J, with 14 bases in the middle. Germline-derived CDR1 and CDR2 are SGHTA and FQGNSA. This CDR3 has 16 residues. CDR3 loop: CASSLNPVTLTDTQYF. In nucleotides, the CDR3 is TGTGCCAGCAGCTTAAATCCGGTAACTCTCACAGATACGCAGTATTTT. Complete variable domain (other parts from reference TRBV7-2 and TRBJ2-3): GAGVSQSPSNKVTEKGKDVELRCDPISGHTALYWYRQSLGQGLEFLIYFQGNSAPDKSGLPSDRFSAERTGGSVSTLTIQRTQQEDSAVYLCASSLNPVTLTDTQYFGPGTRLTVL.

The J gene is TRBJ1-2, the V gene TRBV4-2, with unresolved D. CDR3 length: 13 residues. CDR1 is LGHNA and CDR2 is YNFKEQ in the germline V gene. The V and J ends lost 1 base and 6 bases respectively, with 9 bases between them. The CDR3 spells CASSQVFGDGYTF. CDR3 DNA: TGTGCCAGCAGCCAAGTCTTCGGAGATGGCTACACCTTC.